This T cell receptor beta chain was recovered during a study of T-cell reconstitution after alpha-beta-depleted transplantation in children (dated by TCRdb to the mid-2010s). With regard to the full study: T-cell immune reconstitution after TCRalphabeta/CD19-depleted allogeneic hematopoietic cell transplantation in children was quantitatively tracked in the study by means of TCR repertoire profiling.

The library was generated by PCR. Instrument used: Illumina HiSeq 2500. To normalize quantification of the TCRbeta repertoire, the TCR libraries were built with molecular barcoding that relied on unique molecular identifiers. TCRdb reran the public reads through fastp at Q25 and MiXCR, keeping productive beta chains. Here each entry gathers all rows of one CDR3 protein and keeps the most common genes and DNA. This sample has about 400,000 distinct CDR3 sequences in its table, and approximately 20% of those were observed once. 3.8% of the sample lies in the top ten. This clonotype was counted ten times or more. Its specific antigen is unknown. Base-call qualities are not available, and no considerably larger clone is one nucleotide away. This clonotype was obtained from a human donor who donated a stem cell graft to a child with acute myeloid leukemia. The specimen was PBMCs from the stem cell graft donor, collected from the stem cell graft.

The CDR3 has the sequence CASSVGSRNIGELFF. The DNA is as follows: TGTGCCAGCAGCGTAGGAAGTCGGAATATCGGGGAGCTGTTTTTT. The chain uses TRBV9 and TRBJ2-2; no D gene can be assigned with confidence. V lost 0 bases and J lost 7 bases; the stretch between them is 13 bases long. According to the germline V gene, CDR1 reads SGDLS and CDR2 reads YYNGEE. The CDR3 runs 15 residues from the cysteine to the phenylalanine. Of the read, only the CDR3 DNA is kept; its 45 bases are in frame from base 1. Full variable domain (CDR3 extended with the reference TRBV9 and TRBJ2-2 proteins): DSGVTQTPKHLITATGQRVTLRCSPRSGDLSVYWYQQSLDQGLQFLIQYYNGEERAKGNILERFSAQQFPDLHSELNLSSLELGDSALYFCASSVGSRNIGELFFGEGSRLTVL.